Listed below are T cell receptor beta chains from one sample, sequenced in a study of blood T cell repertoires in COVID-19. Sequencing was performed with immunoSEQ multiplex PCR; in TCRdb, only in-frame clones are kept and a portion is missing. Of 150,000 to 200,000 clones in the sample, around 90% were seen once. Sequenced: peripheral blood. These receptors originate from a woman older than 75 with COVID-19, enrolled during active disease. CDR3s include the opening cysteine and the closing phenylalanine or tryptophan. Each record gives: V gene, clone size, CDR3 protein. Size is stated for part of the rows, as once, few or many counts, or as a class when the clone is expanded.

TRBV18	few	CASSPGQVYNSPLHF
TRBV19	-	CASSTGGGAGANVLTF
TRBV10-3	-	CAVRRDSNPNYGYTF
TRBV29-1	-	CSVEESVQFF
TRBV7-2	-	CASSYTSSTNEKLFF
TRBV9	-	CASSVEPSSGNTIYF
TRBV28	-	CASSLRQGTQPQHF
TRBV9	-	CASSGRAGTGFANTGELFF
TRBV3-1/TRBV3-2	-	CASSQDFVNEQFF
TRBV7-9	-	CASSPDWTEAFF
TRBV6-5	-	CASSRTGTNYGYTF
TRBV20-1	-	CSASRLAGAMIETQYF
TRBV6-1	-	CASSEGTGQIRLGNQPQHF
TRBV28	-	CASSLGLAGVRTYEQYF
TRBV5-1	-	CASSLGQGGQETQYF
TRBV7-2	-	CASSLSRAVTGELFF
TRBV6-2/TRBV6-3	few	CASTPRTNTEAFF
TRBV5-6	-	CASSYGETYEQYF
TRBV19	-	CASSRPGKTTHTQYF
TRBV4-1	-	CASSQSFALISYEQYF
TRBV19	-	CASSILSGSMNEQFF
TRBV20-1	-	CSAPTNREQFF
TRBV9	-	CASSGGLAGPYEQFF
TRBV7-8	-	CASRSGQGFYTEAFF
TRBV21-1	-	CASIGWRGGTENNYGYTF
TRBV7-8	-	CASSRGSGNTIYF
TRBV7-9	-	CASSLGAGGFYEQYF
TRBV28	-	CASSLLGTSGSTDTQYF
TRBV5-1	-	CASSPASRAYEQYF
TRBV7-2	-	CASSSGGSSYEQYF
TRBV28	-	CASNGAQETQYF
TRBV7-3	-	CASSLNSGRVYEQFF
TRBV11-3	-	CASSLDSRVGTEAFF
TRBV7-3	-	CASSLDRGQPQHF
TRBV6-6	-	CASTTGGERYGYTF
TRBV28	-	CASSPPTGPNQPQHF
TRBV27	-	CASSPGELYGYTF
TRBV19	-	CASNIATQGITDYGYTF
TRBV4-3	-	CASSQGSGQRGSETQYF
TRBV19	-	CASSSRLAGANEQFF
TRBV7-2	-	CASSLSHPGETQYF
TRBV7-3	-	CASSLRTGRRTGANVLTF
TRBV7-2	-	CASSLSSFATEAFF
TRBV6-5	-	CASSYRQGRGNGYTF
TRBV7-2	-	CASSLDGRAGETQYF
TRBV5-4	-	CASSLGQGLGANVLTF
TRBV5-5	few	CASSYRHPGAFF
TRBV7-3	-	CASSLPIRTDKTYNEQFF
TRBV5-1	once	CASKDTLVPGYTF
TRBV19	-	CASSGLTSGYNEQFF
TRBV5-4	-	CASTNGLAGRGYEQYF
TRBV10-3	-	CAISDSNEQFF
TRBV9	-	CASSVGQGQDTQYF
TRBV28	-	CASSTHGGAYEQYF
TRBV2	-	CASKTSTNEKLFF